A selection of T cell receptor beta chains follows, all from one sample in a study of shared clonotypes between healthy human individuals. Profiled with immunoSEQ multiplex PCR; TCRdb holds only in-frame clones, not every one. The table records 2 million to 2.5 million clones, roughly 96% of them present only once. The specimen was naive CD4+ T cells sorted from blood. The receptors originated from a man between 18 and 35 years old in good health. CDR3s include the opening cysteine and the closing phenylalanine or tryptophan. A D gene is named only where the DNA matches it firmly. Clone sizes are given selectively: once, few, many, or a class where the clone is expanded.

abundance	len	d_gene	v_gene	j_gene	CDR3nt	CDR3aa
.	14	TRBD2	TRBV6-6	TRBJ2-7	TGTGCCAGCAGCTGGACTAGCGGAATCTACGAGCAGTACTTC	CASSWTSGIYEQYF
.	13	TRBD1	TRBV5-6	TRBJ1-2	TGTGCCAGCAGCCTCGACAGGGTCTATGGCTACACCTTC	CASSLDRVYGYTF
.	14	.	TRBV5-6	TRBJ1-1	TGTGCCAGCAGCTTGAGGGACATTAGCACTGAAGCTTTCTTT	CASSLRDISTEAFF
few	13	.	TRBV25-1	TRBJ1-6	TGTGCCAGCAACCGCGGAGAGGGTTCACCCCTCCACTTT	CASNRGEGSPLHF
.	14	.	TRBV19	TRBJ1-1	TGTGCCAGTAAATTCCGGGACACGGACACTGAAGCTTTCTTT	CASKFRDTDTEAFF
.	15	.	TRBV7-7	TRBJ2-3	TGTGCCAGCAGCTTAAATAGGGTGACCGGGGATACGCAGTATTTT	CASSLNRVTGDTQYF
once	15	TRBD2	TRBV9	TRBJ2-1	TGTGCCAGCAGCCGGACTAGCGGGTACTACAATGAGCAGTTCTTC	CASSRTSGYYNEQFF
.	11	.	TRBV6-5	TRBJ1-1	TGTGCCAGCAGGATAGGGACGGAAGCTTTCTTT	CASRIGTEAFF
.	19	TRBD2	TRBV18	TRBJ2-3	TGTGCCAGCTCACCTCCCGGGACTAGCGGGGCGTTAAGCACAGATACGCAGTATTTT	CASSPPGTSGALSTDTQYF
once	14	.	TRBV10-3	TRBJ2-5	TGTGCCATCAGTGAGTCCACGGGGAAGGAGACCCAGTACTTC	CAISESTGKETQYF
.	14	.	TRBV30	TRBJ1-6	TGTGCCTGGAACCCCAGGGAATGGAATTCACCCCTCCACTTT	CAWNPREWNSPLHF
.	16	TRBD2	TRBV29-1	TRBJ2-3	TGCAGCGTGGTTTTTCTAGGAGCGGGAAGGACAGATACGCAGTATTTT	CSVVFLGAGRTDTQYF
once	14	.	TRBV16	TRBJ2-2	TGTGCCAGCAGCCAATACGAGGATTACGGGGAGCTGTTTTTT	CASSQYEDYGELFF
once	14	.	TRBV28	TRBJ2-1	TGTGCCAGCAGTTTAACGGCAGGGGACAATGAGCAGTTCTTC	CASSLTAGDNEQFF
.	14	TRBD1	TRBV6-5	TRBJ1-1	TGTGCCAGCAGTCCCCGACAGGGGAACACTGAAGCTTTCTTT	CASSPRQGNTEAFF
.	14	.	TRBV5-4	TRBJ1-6	TGTGCCAGCAGCCCTGGGGATCCCTCTTCACCCCTCCACTTT	CASSPGDPSSPLHF
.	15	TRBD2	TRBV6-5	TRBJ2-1	TGTGCCAGCAGTACTAGCGGGAGATCCTACAATGAGCAGTTCTTC	CASSTSGRSYNEQFF
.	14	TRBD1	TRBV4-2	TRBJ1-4	TGTGCCAGCAGCCTCACAGGGGGGAATGAAAAACTGTTTTTT	CASSLTGGNEKLFF
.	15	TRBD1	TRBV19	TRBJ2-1	TGTGCCAGTAGAACAGGGGCATCGGTTCATGGTGAGCAGTTCTTC	CASRTGASVHGEQFF
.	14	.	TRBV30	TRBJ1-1	TGTGCCTGGAGTCCGACCCGGTGGGACACTGAAGCTTTCTTT	CAWSPTRWDTEAFF
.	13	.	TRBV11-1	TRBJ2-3	TGTGCCAGCAGCGAAGGAGCGGCAGATACGCAGTATTTT	CASSEGAADTQYF
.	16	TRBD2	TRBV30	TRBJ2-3	TGTGCCTGGAATCAGTGGACTAGCGGGGTAGCAGATACGCAGTATTTT	CAWNQWTSGVADTQYF
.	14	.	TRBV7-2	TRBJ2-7	TGTGCCAGCAGCTTAGTGGCGGGCGCCTACGAGCAGTACTTC	CASSLVAGAYEQYF
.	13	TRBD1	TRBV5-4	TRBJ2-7	TGTGCCAGCAGCACCGACAGGGTTTCCGAGCAGTACTTC	CASSTDRVSEQYF
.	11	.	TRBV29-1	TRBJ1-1	TGCAGCGTTGAGCCAGCCACTGAAGCTTTCTTT	CSVEPATEAFF
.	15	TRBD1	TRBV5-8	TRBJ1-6	TGTGCCAGCAGCCCCGGGACAGGGTATAATTCACCCCTCCACTTT	CASSPGTGYNSPLHF
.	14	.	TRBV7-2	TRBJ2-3	TGTGCCAGCAGCTTATCTAGGGGCACAGATACGCAGTATTTT	CASSLSRGTDTQYF
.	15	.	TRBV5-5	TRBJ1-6	TGTGCCAGCAGCCATACCCCAGGGGATGATTCACCCCTCCACTTT	CASSHTPGDDSPLHF
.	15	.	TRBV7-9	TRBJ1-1	TGTGCCAGCAGCTTAGCCCGGCAGGAGGAAACTGAAGCTTTCTTT	CASSLARQEETEAFF
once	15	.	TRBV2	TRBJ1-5	TGTGCCAGCAGAAAAGACAGGACCAGCAATCAGCCCCAGCATTTT	CASRKDRTSNQPQHF
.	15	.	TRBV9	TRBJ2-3	TGTGCCAGCAGCGTTTCGGGGGCGACTTCAGATACGCAGTATTTT	CASSVSGATSDTQYF
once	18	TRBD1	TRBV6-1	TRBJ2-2	TGTGCCAGCAGTGAACCAGACAGGGAATATTGGGACACCGGGGAGCTGTTTTTT	CASSEPDREYWDTGELFF
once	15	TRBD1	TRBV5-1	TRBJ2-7	TGCGCCAGCAGCCTGGGACAGGGGGACACTAAAGAGCAGTACTTC	CASSLGQGDTKEQYF
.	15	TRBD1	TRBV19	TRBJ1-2	TGTGCCAGTAGTACGACAGGGGCCTACCTCTATGGCTACACCTTC	CASSTTGAYLYGYTF
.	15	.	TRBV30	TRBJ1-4	TGTGCCTGGAGCTTGACCGGAGGGAGTAATGAAAAACTGTTTTTT	CAWSLTGGSNEKLFF
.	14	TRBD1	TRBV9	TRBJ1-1	TGTGCCAGCAGCCCTCGGACAGGGATTATAAAAGCTTTCTTT	CASSPRTGIIKAFF
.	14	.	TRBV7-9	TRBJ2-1	TGTGCCAGCAGTTATATCCGGGACTACAATGAGCAGTTCTTC	CASSYIRDYNEQFF
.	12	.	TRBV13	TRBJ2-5	TGTGCCAGCAGCTTAAGGTTGGAGACCCAGTACTTC	CASSLRLETQYF
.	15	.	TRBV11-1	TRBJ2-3	TGTGCCAGCAGCTACAGCGGCAGCTACACAGATACGCAGTATTTT	CASSYSGSYTDTQYF
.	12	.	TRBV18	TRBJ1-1	TGTGCCAGCTCACTGGTAGACACTGAAGCTTTCTTT	CASSLVDTEAFF
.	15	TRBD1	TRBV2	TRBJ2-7	TGTGCCAGCAGTGAAGCGCTTAGGACAGGGGTCGAGCAGTACTTC	CASSEALRTGVEQYF
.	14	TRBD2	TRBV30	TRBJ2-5	TGTGCCTGGAGTCCTGCGGGAGGGAGGGAGACCCAGTACTTC	CAWSPAGGRETQYF
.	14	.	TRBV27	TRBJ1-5	TGTGCCAGCAGTCGGACAGTAGGCAATCAGCCCCAGCATTTT	CASSRTVGNQPQHF